This TCR beta chain was documented in a study of cytomegalovirus exposure and HLA in healthy donors. Findings of the study overall: A previous analysis found most TCR beta V segments productive roughly 87% or roughly 30% of the time.

V was clipped by 4 bases and J by 2 bases, with 20 bases between them. There are 18 residues in the CDR3. Germline V lookup: CDR1 MDHEN, CDR2 SYDVKM. Donors consisted of healthy bone marrow donors. On this clone: Antigen: not known.

Vbeta (60) and Jbeta (13) primers were used in the PCR. Measured with immunoSEQ multiplex PCR; TCRdb has only the in-frame clones, and not every one. The sample contains more than 150,000 clones, nearly 80% of which appear only once. The clonotype originates from a man aged 50 to 59 in good health and CMV-seropositive. The chain combines TRBV28 with TRBJ2-2; TRBD1 might be the D (6 bases). Material: PBMCs. The CDR3 region is CASSYEVGSRGNTGELFF. CDR3 bases: TGTGCCAGCAGTTATGAGGTCGGAAGCAGGGGAAACACCGGGGAGCTGTTTTTT.